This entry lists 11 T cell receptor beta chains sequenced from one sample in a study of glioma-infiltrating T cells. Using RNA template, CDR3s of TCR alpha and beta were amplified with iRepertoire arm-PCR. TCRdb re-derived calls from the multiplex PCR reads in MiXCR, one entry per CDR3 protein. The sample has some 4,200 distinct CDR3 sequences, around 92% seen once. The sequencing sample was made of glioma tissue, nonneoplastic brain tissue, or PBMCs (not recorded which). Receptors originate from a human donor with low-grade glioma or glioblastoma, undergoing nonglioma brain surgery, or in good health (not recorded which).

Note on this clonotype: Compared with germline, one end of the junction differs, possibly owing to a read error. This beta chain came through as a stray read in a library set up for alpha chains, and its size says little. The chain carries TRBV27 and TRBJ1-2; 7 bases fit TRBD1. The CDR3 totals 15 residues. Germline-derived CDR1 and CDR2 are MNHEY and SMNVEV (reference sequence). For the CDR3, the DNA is TGTACCAGCGGCCCCCAGGGACAGATAAACTATGGCTACACCTTC. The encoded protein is CTSGPQGQINYGYTF.

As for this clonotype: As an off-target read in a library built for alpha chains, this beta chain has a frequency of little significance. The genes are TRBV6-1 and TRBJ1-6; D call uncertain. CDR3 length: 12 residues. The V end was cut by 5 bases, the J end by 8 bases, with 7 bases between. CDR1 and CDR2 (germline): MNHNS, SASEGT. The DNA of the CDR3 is TGTGCCAGCAGTCCCCCTGATTCACCCCTCCACTTT. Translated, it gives CASSPPDSPLHF.

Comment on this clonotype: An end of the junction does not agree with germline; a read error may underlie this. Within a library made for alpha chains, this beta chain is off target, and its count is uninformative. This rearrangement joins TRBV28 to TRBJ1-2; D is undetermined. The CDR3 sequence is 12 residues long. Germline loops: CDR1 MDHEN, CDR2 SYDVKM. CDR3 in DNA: TGTGACAGCAGTTTATCCGACCTTGGCTACACCTTC. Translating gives CDSSLSDLGYTF.

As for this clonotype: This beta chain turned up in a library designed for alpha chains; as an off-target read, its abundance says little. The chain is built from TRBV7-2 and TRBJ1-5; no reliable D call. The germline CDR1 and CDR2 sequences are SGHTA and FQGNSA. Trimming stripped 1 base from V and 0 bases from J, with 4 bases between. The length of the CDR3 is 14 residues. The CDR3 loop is CASSLGYSNQPQHF. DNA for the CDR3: TGTGCCAGCAGCTTAGGTTATAGCAATCAGCCCCAGCATTTT.

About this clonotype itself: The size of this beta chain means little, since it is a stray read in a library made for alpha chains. CDR3 region: CSARDPPSRSSYNEQFF. DNA of the CDR3: TGCAGTGCTAGAGATCCCCCTAGCAGGAGCTCCTACAATGAGCAGTTCTTC. This chain joins TRBV20-1 and TRBJ2-1; a possible D gene is TRBD2 (5 bases). Trimming pared 0 bases from V and 0 bases from J, leaving 15 bases between. The CDR3 sequence is 17 residues long. Germline CDR1 and CDR2: DFQATT and SNEGSKA (reference sequence).

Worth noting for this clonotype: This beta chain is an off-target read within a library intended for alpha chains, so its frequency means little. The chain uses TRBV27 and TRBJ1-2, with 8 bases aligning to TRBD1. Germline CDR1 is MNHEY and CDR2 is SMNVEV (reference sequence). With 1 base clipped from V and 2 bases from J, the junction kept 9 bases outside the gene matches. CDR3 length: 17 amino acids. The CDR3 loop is CASSLFSPTGANYGYTF. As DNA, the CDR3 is TGTGCCAGCAGTTTATTCTCCCCGACAGGGGCAAACTATGGCTACACCTTC.

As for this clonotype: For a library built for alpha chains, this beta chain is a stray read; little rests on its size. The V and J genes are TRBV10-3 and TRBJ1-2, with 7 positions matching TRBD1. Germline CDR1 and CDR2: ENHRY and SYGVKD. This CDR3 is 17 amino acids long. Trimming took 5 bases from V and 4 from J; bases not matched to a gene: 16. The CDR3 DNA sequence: TGTGCCATCAGTTACTCAGGGGGAAACCTCCTGGGCTATGGCTACACCTTC. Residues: CAISYSGGNLLGYGYTF.

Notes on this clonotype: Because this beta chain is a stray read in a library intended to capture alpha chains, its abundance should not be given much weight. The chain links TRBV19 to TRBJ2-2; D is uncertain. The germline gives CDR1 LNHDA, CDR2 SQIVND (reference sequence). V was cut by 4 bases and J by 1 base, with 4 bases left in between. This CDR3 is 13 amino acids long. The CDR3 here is CASSSRNTGELFF. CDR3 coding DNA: TGTGCCAGTAGTAGCAGGAACACCGGGGAGCTGTTTTTT.

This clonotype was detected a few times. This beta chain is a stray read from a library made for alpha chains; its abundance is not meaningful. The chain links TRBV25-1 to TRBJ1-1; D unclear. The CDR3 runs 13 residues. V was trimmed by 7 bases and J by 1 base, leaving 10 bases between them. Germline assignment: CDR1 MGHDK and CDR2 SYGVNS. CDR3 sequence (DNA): TGTGCCAGCACCCTCGGAGGGAACACTGAAGCTTTCTTT. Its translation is CASTLGGNTEAFF.

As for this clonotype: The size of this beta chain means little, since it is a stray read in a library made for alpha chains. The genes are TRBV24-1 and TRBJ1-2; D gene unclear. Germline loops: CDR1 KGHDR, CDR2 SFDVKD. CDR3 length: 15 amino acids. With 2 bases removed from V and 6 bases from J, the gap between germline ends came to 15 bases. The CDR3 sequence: CATSDSRRCSDGYTF. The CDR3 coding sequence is TGTGCCACCAGTGATTCAAGGAGGTGTTCTGATGGCTACACCTTC.

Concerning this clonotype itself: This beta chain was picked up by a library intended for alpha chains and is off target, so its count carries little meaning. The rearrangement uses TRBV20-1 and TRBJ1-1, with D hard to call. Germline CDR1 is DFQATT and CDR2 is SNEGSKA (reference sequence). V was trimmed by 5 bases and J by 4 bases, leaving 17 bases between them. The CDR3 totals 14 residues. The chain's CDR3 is CSAANVKGGTEAFF. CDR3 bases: TGCAGTGCTGCCAATGTCAAGGGAGGCACTGAAGCTTTCTTT.